This T cell receptor (beta chain) was obtained from a study of Ad26.COV2.S vaccination and SARS-CoV-2 variants. Study summary: Trial arm assignment for the donor was COV1001 Ad26.COV2.S.

Measured with immunoSEQ multiplex PCR; TCRdb has only the in-frame clones, and not every one. The sample contains 350,000 to 450,000 clones, around 87% of which appear only once. Unmatched junction bases numbered 11, after V lost 2 bases and J lost 4 bases. The CDR3 has 17 residues. Germline V lookup: CDR1 SQVTM, CDR2 ANQGSEA. Noted treatment: 15 to 20 received Ad26.COV2.S at low or high dose, single or two shots; roughly five received placebo; per-sample allocation not given. Specimens were obtained on day 63 following the first vaccine or placebo injection. The shot given was an Ad26 vector that makes Wuhan-strain SARS-CoV-2 spike.

The rearrangement links TRBV29-1 to TRBJ2-6; TRBD1 matches at 7 bases. This specimen consisted of peripheral blood, obtained in a trial of Ad26.COV2.S vaccine versus placebo. This receptor was taken from a person aged 18-65 years who received the Ad26.COV2.S COVID-19 vaccine or a placebo. The CDR3 region has the DNA TGCAGCGTTGAAAGTGGGACAGATATCGCAGGGGCCAACGTCCTGACTTTC. It is translated as CSVESGTDIAGANVLTF.